This T cell receptor beta chain was recovered during a study of Graves' ophthalmopathy and Graves' hyperthyroidism. This clonotype showed up many times. Its antigen is not known. Broader study findings: With approximately 88% sensitivity and more than 75% specificity, a 13-signature model separated ophthalmopathy from stable hyperthyroidism. In blood appeared most of the expanded thyroid clonotypes whose frequency exceeded 0.001.

Trimming took 0 bases from V and 10 from J; bases not matched to a gene: 9. The germline V gene encodes CDR1 MNHEY and CDR2 SMNVEV (reference sequence). The CDR3 has 16 amino acids. Amplified TCR beta CDR3 regions were obtained using RNA transcripts as template. HTBI primers served in a first-round RT-PCR, which a second-round multiplex PCR followed. TCRdb analysed the multiplex PCR reads with MiXCR anew, one entry per CDR3 protein. In the table there are under 400,000 distinct CDR3 sequences, 17% of which are singletons. The study enrolled ophthalmopathy donors with moderate-to-severe activity, CAS ≥3, NOSPECS ≥4 and duration under 3 months.

The sequenced sample consisted of peripheral blood. This clonotype was sampled from an adult man with Graves' ophthalmopathy. The chain joins TRBV27 to TRBJ1-6; 7 bases match TRBD1. For the CDR3, the DNA is TGTGCCAGCAGTTTATCGATAGTACAGGGGAGGTCACCCCTCCACTTT. Protein sequence: CASSLSIVQGRSPLHF.